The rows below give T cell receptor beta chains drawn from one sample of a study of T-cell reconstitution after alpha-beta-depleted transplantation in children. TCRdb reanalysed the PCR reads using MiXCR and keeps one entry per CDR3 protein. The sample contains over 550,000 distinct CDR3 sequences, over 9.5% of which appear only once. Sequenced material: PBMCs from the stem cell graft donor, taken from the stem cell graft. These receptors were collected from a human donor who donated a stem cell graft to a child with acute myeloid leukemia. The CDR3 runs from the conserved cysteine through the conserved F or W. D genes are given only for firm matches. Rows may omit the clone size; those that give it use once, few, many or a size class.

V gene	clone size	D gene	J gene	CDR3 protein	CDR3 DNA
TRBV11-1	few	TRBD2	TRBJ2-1	CASSLGPGASGITYNEQFF	TGTGCCAGCAGCTTAGGCCCCGGGGCTAGCGGGATTACCTACAATGAGCAGTTCTTC
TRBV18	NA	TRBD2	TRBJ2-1	CASSPGLADPYNEQFF	TGTGCCAGCTCACCAGGACTAGCGGATCCGTACAATGAGCAGTTCTTC
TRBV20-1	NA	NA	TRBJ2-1	CSGESGLLFLDEQFF	TGCAGTGGAGAGAGTGGACTGCTGTTTCTCGATGAGCAGTTCTTC
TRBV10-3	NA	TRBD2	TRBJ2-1	CAISDPRGTSGRDEQFF	TGTGCCATCAGTGACCCTCGGGGGACTAGCGGGAGAGATGAGCAGTTCTTC
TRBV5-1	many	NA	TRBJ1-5	CASSLTPGDSNQPQHF	TGCGCCAGCAGCTTGACGCCAGGGGATAGCAATCAGCCCCAGCATTTT
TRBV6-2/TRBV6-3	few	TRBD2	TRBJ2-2	CASSYRLAYGELFF	TGTGCCAGCAGTTATCGACTAGCGTACGGGGAGCTGTTTTTT
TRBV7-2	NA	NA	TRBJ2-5	CASSKMSGARETQYF	TGTGCCAGCAGCAAGATGTCGGGGGCCCGGGAGACCCAGTACTTC
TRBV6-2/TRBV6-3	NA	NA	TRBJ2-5	CASSYLAPGETQYF	TGTGCCAGCAGTTACCTAGCTCCGGGGGAGACCCAGTACTTC
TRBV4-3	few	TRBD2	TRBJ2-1	CASSQGTSGLYNEQFF	TGCGCCAGCAGCCAAGGCACTAGCGGTCTCTACAATGAGCAGTTCTTC
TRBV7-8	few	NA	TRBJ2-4	CASSLVERNTGRKNIQYF	TGTGCCAGCAGCTTAGTAGAAAGGAACACCGGCCGGAAAAACATTCAGTACTTC
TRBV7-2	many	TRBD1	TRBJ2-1	CASSARDRWTF	TGTGCCAGCAGCGCACGGGACAGGTGGACCTTC
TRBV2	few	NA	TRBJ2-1	CASSTGLLLSEQFF	TGTGCCAGCAGTACGGGCCTGCTGCTAAGTGAGCAGTTCTTC
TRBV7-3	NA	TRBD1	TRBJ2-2	CASSTAGQGHAGELFF	TGTGCCAGCAGCACCGCGGGACAGGGTCACGCCGGGGAGCTGTTTTTT
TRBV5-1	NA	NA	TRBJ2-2	CASRQGLLLVNSSGELFF	TGCGCCAGCAGACAGGGACTCCTACTCGTCAATAGCTCCGGGGAGCTGTTTTTT
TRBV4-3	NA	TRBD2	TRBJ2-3	CASSRGPGLAGAWSDTQYF	TGCGCCAGCAGCCGCGGGCCGGGACTAGCGGGGGCATGGTCAGATACGCAGTATTTT
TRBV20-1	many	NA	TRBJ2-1	CSADRSSYNEQFF	TGCAGTGCCGACAGGAGCTCCTACAATGAGCAGTTCTTC
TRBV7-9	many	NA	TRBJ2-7	CASSLGTIEQYF	TGTGCCAGCAGCTTAGGGACCATCGAGCAGTACTTC
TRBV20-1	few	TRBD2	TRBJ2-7	CSARSGGAYEQYF	TGCAGTGCTAGGAGTGGGGGGGCCTACGAGCAGTACTTC
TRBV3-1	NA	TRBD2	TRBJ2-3	CASGSGTSTDTQYF	TGTGCCAGCGGAAGCGGGACGTCCACAGATACGCAGTATTTT
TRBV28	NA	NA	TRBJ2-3	CASSFDRKSALDTQYF	TGTGCCAGCAGTTTCGACAGGAAAAGTGCTTTAGATACGCAGTATTTT
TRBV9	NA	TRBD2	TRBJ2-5	CASSVGVAGGQETQYF	TGTGCCAGCAGCGTAGGGGTTGCGGGAGGGCAAGAGACCCAGTACTTC
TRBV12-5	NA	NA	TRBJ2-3	CASGFIPDGQKVFTDTQYF	TGTGCTAGTGGTTTCATCCCCGACGGACAGAAGGTTTTCACAGATACGCAGTATTTT